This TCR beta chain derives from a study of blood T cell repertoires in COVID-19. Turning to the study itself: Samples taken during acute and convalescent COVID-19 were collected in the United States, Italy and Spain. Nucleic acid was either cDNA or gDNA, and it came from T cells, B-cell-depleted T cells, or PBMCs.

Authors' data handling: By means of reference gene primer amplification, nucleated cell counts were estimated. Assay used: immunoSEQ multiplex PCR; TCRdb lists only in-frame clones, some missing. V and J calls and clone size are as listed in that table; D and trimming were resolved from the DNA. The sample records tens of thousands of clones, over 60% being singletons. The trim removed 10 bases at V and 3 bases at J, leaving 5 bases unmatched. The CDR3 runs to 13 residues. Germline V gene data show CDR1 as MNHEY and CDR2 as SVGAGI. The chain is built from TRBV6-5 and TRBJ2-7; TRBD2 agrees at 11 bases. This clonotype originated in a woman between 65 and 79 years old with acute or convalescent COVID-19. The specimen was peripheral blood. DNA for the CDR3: TGTGCCACAACAGGGACTAGCGGCTACGAGCAGTACTTC. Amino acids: CATTGTSGYEQYF.